This is a list of T cell receptor beta chains from one sample in a study of T cells after yellow fever vaccination. From the 5' RACE reads, TCRdb called clonotypes with MiXCR, one entry per CDR3 protein. The table has about 120,000 distinct CDR3 sequences, roughly 15% seen once. Source: CD8+ T cells sorted from PBMCs, taken 5 days after the yellow fever booster vaccination. The receptor source for this set is a man aged 18-30 years who received the YFV17D yellow fever vaccine. The CDR3 runs from the conserved cysteine through the conserved F or W. The order of the fields is J gene, D gene, V gene, clone size, CDR3 DNA, CDR3 protein. D genes are given only for firm matches. Size is omitted from some rows. Given values are once, few, many or a class for expanded clones.

j_gene: TRBJ2-1
d_gene: TRBD2
v_gene: TRBV7-9
abundance: few
CDR3nt: TGTGCCAGCAGCTCCATCTGGGGAGGGCGCGGGGGGCACAATGAGCAGTTCTTC
CDR3aa: CASSSIWGGRGGHNEQFF

j_gene: TRBJ2-1
d_gene: .
v_gene: TRBV29-1
abundance: .
CDR3nt: TGCAGCGTTCACTGGCTTAACTACAATGAGCAGTTCTTC
CDR3aa: CSVHWLNYNEQFF

j_gene: TRBJ2-2
d_gene: .
v_gene: TRBV7-6
abundance: few
CDR3nt: TGTGCCAGCAGCTCGGGGACTAACACCGGGGAGCTGTTTTTT
CDR3aa: CASSSGTNTGELFF

j_gene: TRBJ2-1
d_gene: .
v_gene: TRBV29-1
abundance: few
CDR3nt: TGCAGCGTTGAACTGGACCGACAGGTCTCCTACAATGAGCAGTTCTTC
CDR3aa: CSVELDRQVSYNEQFF

j_gene: TRBJ1-2
d_gene: .
v_gene: TRBV20-1
abundance: few
CDR3nt: TGCAGTGCGGACGCCCTTAACTATGGCTACACCTTC
CDR3aa: CSADALNYGYTF

j_gene: TRBJ1-5
d_gene: TRBD1
v_gene: TRBV7-9
abundance: .
CDR3nt: TGTGCCAGCAGCTCTACAGGGGCGCCCCAGCATTTT
CDR3aa: CASSSTGAPQHF

j_gene: TRBJ1-4
d_gene: .
v_gene: TRBV4-3
abundance: few
CDR3nt: TGCGCCAGCAGCCTCTGGGGGAGTGGGACACTTCGCGAAAAACTGTTTTTT
CDR3aa: CASSLWGSGTLREKLFF

j_gene: TRBJ2-5
d_gene: TRBD2
v_gene: TRBV6-6
abundance: few
CDR3nt: TGTGCCAGCAGTCCCCGACTAGCGGGGGGTGTAGAGACCCAGTACTTC
CDR3aa: CASSPRLAGGVETQYF

j_gene: TRBJ1-2
d_gene: .
v_gene: TRBV19
abundance: .
CDR3nt: TGTGCCAGTAGTACAGATAGAGGGCGACGGGATGGCTACACCTTC
CDR3aa: CASSTDRGRRDGYTF

j_gene: TRBJ2-3
d_gene: TRBD1
v_gene: TRBV6-2/TRBV6-3
abundance: .
CDR3nt: TGTGCCAGCAGCCAGACAGGGGACACAGATACGCAGTATTTT
CDR3aa: CASSQTGDTDTQYF

j_gene: TRBJ2-7
d_gene: .
v_gene: TRBV7-9
abundance: .
CDR3nt: TGTGCCAGCAGCTTAGCGGGCCGGTACGAGCAGTACTTC
CDR3aa: CASSLAGRYEQYF

j_gene: TRBJ1-5
d_gene: .
v_gene: TRBV5-5
abundance: few
CDR3nt: TGTGCCAGCAGCTTGGACTACAGGGACAATCAGCCCCAGCATTTT
CDR3aa: CASSLDYRDNQPQHF

j_gene: TRBJ1-4
d_gene: .
v_gene: TRBV29-1
abundance: few
CDR3nt: TGCAGCGTTGAGTCGGGGTTTGGCCCGAAAAAACTGTTTTTT
CDR3aa: CSVESGFGPKKLFF

j_gene: TRBJ2-3
d_gene: .
v_gene: TRBV19
abundance: few
CDR3nt: TGTGCCACTATCGACCGGGATACGCAGTATTTT
CDR3aa: CATIDRDTQYF

j_gene: TRBJ1-1
d_gene: .
v_gene: TRBV7-2
abundance: few
CDR3nt: TGTGCCAGCAGCCCCCGCGCGGGTCGGATGAACACTGAAGCTTTCTTT
CDR3aa: CASSPRAGRMNTEAFF

j_gene: TRBJ2-2
d_gene: TRBD2
v_gene: TRBV9
abundance: .
CDR3nt: TGTGCCAGCAGCGCCCCCGGGACTAGCGGTCCTGACACCGGGGAGCTGTTTTTT
CDR3aa: CASSAPGTSGPDTGELFF

j_gene: TRBJ2-4
d_gene: .
v_gene: TRBV6-6
abundance: .
CDR3nt: TGTGCCAGCAGTTATGGCATTTTAAACATTCAGTACTTC
CDR3aa: CASSYGILNIQYF

j_gene: TRBJ1-1
d_gene: .
v_gene: TRBV18
abundance: few
CDR3nt: TGTGCCAGCTCAGCAGGGATTACTGAAGCTTTCTTT
CDR3aa: CASSAGITEAFF

j_gene: TRBJ2-1
d_gene: TRBD2
v_gene: TRBV6-2/TRBV6-3
abundance: .
CDR3nt: TGTGCCAGCAGTTACTCGGGACTAGCGGAAGCCGAGCAGTTCTTC
CDR3aa: CASSYSGLAEAEQFF

j_gene: TRBJ2-7
d_gene: .
v_gene: TRBV20-1
abundance: few
CDR3nt: TGCAGTGCTAGAGAAGGGACCGAGGCCTACGAGCAGTACTTC
CDR3aa: CSAREGTEAYEQYF

j_gene: TRBJ1-3
d_gene: .
v_gene: TRBV7-2
abundance: .
CDR3nt: TGTGCCAGCAGCTCCTACAGGGTCGGTGGAAACACCATATATTTT
CDR3aa: CASSSYRVGGNTIYF

j_gene: TRBJ2-1
d_gene: .
v_gene: TRBV12-3/TRBV12-4
abundance: .
CDR3nt: TGTGCCAGCGGCCCTCAGGGTCCCCACAATGAGCAGTTCTTC
CDR3aa: CASGPQGPHNEQFF

j_gene: TRBJ2-6
d_gene: .
v_gene: TRBV10-3
abundance: few
CDR3nt: TGTGCCATCAGTGGAGCGGCAGGCAGTGGGGCCAACGTCCTGACTTTC
CDR3aa: CAISGAAGSGANVLTF

j_gene: TRBJ1-5
d_gene: TRBD1
v_gene: TRBV27
abundance: few
CDR3nt: TGTGCCAGCCAGACAGGGGGCCCTCCTTGGGGGACCCAGCATTTT
CDR3aa: CASQTGGPPWGTQHF

j_gene: TRBJ2-2
d_gene: .
v_gene: TRBV18
abundance: few
CDR3nt: TGTGCCAGCTCGCGGTCAGATGTCGAAACCGGGGAGCTGTTTTTT
CDR3aa: CASSRSDVETGELFF

j_gene: TRBJ1-2
d_gene: TRBD1
v_gene: TRBV14
abundance: .
CDR3nt: TGTGCCAGCAGCCAAGGTTGGACAGGGGGCTATGGCTACACCTTC
CDR3aa: CASSQGWTGGYGYTF

j_gene: TRBJ1-1
d_gene: .
v_gene: TRBV7-8
abundance: few
CDR3nt: TGTGCCAGCAGCTTCAACAGGGTTTCAGCTTTCTTT
CDR3aa: CASSFNRVSAFF

j_gene: TRBJ2-5
d_gene: TRBD1
v_gene: TRBV6-5
abundance: .
CDR3nt: TGTGCCAGCAGCTGGACAGGGACGGAGACCCAGTACTTC
CDR3aa: CASSWTGTETQYF

j_gene: TRBJ1-2
d_gene: .
v_gene: TRBV27
abundance: .
CDR3nt: TGTGCCAGCAGTTTATCGTGGGGTGGCAACTTTGGCTACACCTTC
CDR3aa: CASSLSWGGNFGYTF

j_gene: TRBJ2-1
d_gene: TRBD2
v_gene: TRBV7-9
abundance: .
CDR3nt: TGTGCCAGCAGCCCCCCCGCGGGGGGGAATTACAATGAGCAGTTCTTC
CDR3aa: CASSPPAGGNYNEQFF

j_gene: TRBJ2-1
d_gene: .
v_gene: TRBV24-1
abundance: few
CDR3nt: TGTGCCACCAGTGACTGGGCGCAAAATGAGCAGTTCTTC
CDR3aa: CATSDWAQNEQFF

j_gene: TRBJ2-7
d_gene: .
v_gene: TRBV7-2
abundance: many
CDR3nt: TGTGCCAGCAGCTTAGTAGGCAGGGTCATAAACGAGCAGTACTTC
CDR3aa: CASSLVGRVINEQYF

j_gene: TRBJ2-5
d_gene: .
v_gene: TRBV27
abundance: few
CDR3nt: TGTGCCAGCAGTTATTTGGACAGAGAGACCCAGTACTTC
CDR3aa: CASSYLDRETQYF

j_gene: TRBJ2-5
d_gene: .
v_gene: TRBV29-1
abundance: many
CDR3nt: TGCAGCGTTGCATTGAGCCCGGCGGAGACCCAGTACTTC
CDR3aa: CSVALSPAETQYF

j_gene: TRBJ1-2
d_gene: TRBD1
v_gene: TRBV6-2/TRBV6-3
abundance: many
CDR3nt: TGTGCCAGCAGTTTGAGGGGACAGTCAACTTATGGCTACACCTTC
CDR3aa: CASSLRGQSTYGYTF

j_gene: TRBJ1-1
d_gene: .
v_gene: TRBV25-1
abundance: .
CDR3nt: TGTGCCAGCACCGAGGTGGGGGACACTGAAGCTTTCTTT
CDR3aa: CASTEVGDTEAFF

j_gene: TRBJ2-3
d_gene: TRBD2
v_gene: TRBV7-2
abundance: few
CDR3nt: TGTGCCAGCAGCTCCCCCGGACTAGCGGGGGATACGCAGTATTTT
CDR3aa: CASSSPGLAGDTQYF

j_gene: TRBJ2-5
d_gene: .
v_gene: TRBV6-2/TRBV6-3
abundance: few
CDR3nt: TGTGCCAGCAGTTACAGAAGGAGCGAGACCCAGTACTTC
CDR3aa: CASSYRRSETQYF

j_gene: TRBJ1-1
d_gene: TRBD1
v_gene: TRBV9
abundance: .
CDR3nt: TGTGCCAGCAGCCCGCGGGACAGGTCGAACACTGAAGCTTTCTTT
CDR3aa: CASSPRDRSNTEAFF

j_gene: TRBJ1-2
d_gene: TRBD1
v_gene: TRBV7-9
abundance: few
CDR3nt: TGTGCCAGCAGCCCGAGCCCGGGACAGGGATCTGGCTACACCTTC
CDR3aa: CASSPSPGQGSGYTF

j_gene: TRBJ2-2
d_gene: .
v_gene: TRBV7-2
abundance: .
CDR3nt: TGTGCCAGCAGCTCTCTACGGCGGAACACCGGGGAGCTGTTTTTT
CDR3aa: CASSSLRRNTGELFF

j_gene: TRBJ2-5
d_gene: .
v_gene: TRBV5-1
abundance: few
CDR3nt: TGCGCCAGCAGCTTGGCCGAAGTGCGGCCTCCAACCCAGTACTTC
CDR3aa: CASSLAEVRPPTQYF

j_gene: TRBJ2-3
d_gene: TRBD2
v_gene: TRBV6-4
abundance: few
CDR3nt: TGTGCCAGCAGTGAAGCGGGGGGTGGTGATACGCAGTATTTT
CDR3aa: CASSEAGGGDTQYF

j_gene: TRBJ2-2
d_gene: .
v_gene: TRBV27
abundance: few
CDR3nt: TGTGCCAGCAGTTTTTGGCAGCACACCGGGGAGCTGTTTTTT
CDR3aa: CASSFWQHTGELFF

j_gene: TRBJ2-7
d_gene: TRBD1
v_gene: TRBV19
abundance: few
CDR3nt: TGTGCCAGTAGTATACCGGGACAGGGGACAATCTACGAGCAGTACTTC
CDR3aa: CASSIPGQGTIYEQYF

j_gene: TRBJ2-1
d_gene: .
v_gene: TRBV30
abundance: .
CDR3nt: TGTGCCTGGGGGGTCGGGTATGAGCAGTTCTTC
CDR3aa: CAWGVGYEQFF

j_gene: TRBJ2-1
d_gene: .
v_gene: TRBV4-3
abundance: many
CDR3nt: TGCGCCAGCAGCCAAGAGGGGTCCTACAATGAGCAGTTCTTC
CDR3aa: CASSQEGSYNEQFF

j_gene: TRBJ2-5
d_gene: .
v_gene: TRBV4-2
abundance: .
CDR3nt: TGTGCCAGCAGCCAAGTCAGAAGGTACCAAGAGACCCAGTACTTC
CDR3aa: CASSQVRRYQETQYF

j_gene: TRBJ2-3
d_gene: .
v_gene: TRBV7-2
abundance: .
CDR3nt: TGTGCCAGCAGCTCACACCCCGACGGAACAGATACGCAGTATTTT
CDR3aa: CASSSHPDGTDTQYF

j_gene: TRBJ2-5
d_gene: TRBD2
v_gene: TRBV7-6
abundance: .
CDR3nt: TGTGCCAGCAGCTTAGCAAGTCTAGCGGTCCAAGAGACCCAGTACTTC
CDR3aa: CASSLASLAVQETQYF

j_gene: TRBJ2-1
d_gene: TRBD2
v_gene: TRBV25-1
abundance: few
CDR3nt: TGTGCCAGCAGTAGTAGCGGGGCCTCCTACAATGAGCAGTTCTTC
CDR3aa: CASSSSGASYNEQFF

j_gene: TRBJ1-1
d_gene: TRBD1
v_gene: TRBV5-1
abundance: .
CDR3nt: TGCGCCAGCAGCTCCCCGGACAGGGGTAGTTTGCACACTGAAGCTTTCTTT
CDR3aa: CASSSPDRGSLHTEAFF

j_gene: TRBJ1-1
d_gene: .
v_gene: TRBV12-3/TRBV12-4
abundance: few
CDR3nt: TGTGCCAGCAGTTACGACGGCCCGGGAATGGGAGCTTTCTTT
CDR3aa: CASSYDGPGMGAFF

j_gene: TRBJ2-3
d_gene: TRBD2
v_gene: TRBV4-3
abundance: .
CDR3nt: TGCGCCAGCAGCCACGTTCTAGCGGGGGATAGCACAGATACGCAGTATTTT
CDR3aa: CASSHVLAGDSTDTQYF

j_gene: TRBJ2-1
d_gene: .
v_gene: TRBV6-5
abundance: .
CDR3nt: TGTGCCAGCAGTTACAGAGGGTACAATGAGCAGTTCTTC
CDR3aa: CASSYRGYNEQFF

j_gene: TRBJ2-3
d_gene: .
v_gene: TRBV6-2/TRBV6-3
abundance: few
CDR3nt: TGTGCCAGCAGTTACTCGCAATACACAGATACGCAGTATTTT
CDR3aa: CASSYSQYTDTQYF

j_gene: TRBJ2-4
d_gene: .
v_gene: TRBV9
abundance: .
CDR3nt: TGTGCCAGCAGCCTCTTCGGGACCGTGACTAACATTCAGTACTTC
CDR3aa: CASSLFGTVTNIQYF